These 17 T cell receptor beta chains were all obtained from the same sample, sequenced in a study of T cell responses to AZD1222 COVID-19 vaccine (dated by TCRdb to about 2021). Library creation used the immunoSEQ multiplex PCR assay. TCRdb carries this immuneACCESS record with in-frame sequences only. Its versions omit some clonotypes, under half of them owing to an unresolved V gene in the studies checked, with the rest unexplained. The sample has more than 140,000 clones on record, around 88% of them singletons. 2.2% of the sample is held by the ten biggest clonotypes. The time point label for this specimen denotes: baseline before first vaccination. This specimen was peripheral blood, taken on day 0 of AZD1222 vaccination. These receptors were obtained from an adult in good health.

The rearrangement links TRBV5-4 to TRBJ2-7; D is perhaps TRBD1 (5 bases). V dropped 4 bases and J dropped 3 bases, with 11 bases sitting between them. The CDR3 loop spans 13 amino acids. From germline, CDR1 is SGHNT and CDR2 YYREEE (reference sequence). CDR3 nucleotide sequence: TGTGCCAGCAGCCCCGTTGACAGCTACGAGCAGTACTTC. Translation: CASSPVDSYEQYF.

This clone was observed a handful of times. The CDR3 is CASSFWDTGSYEQYF. The CDR3 nucleotides read TGTGCCAGCAGTTTCTGGGACACCGGTTCCTACGAGCAGTACTTC. The chain has TRBV28 and TRBJ2-7; tentative D call: TRBD1 (6 bases). This CDR3 is built from 15 residues. V lost 3 bases and J 1 base, leaving 13 bases between the germline ends. Germline lookup yields CDR1 MDHEN and CDR2 SYDVKM.

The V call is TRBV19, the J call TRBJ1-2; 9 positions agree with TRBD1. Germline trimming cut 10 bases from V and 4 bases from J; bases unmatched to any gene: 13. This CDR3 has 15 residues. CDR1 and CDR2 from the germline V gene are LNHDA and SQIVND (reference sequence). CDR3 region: CATRTGALESYGYTF. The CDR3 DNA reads TGTGCCACCAGGACAGGGGCGTTGGAGAGCTATGGCTACACCTTC.

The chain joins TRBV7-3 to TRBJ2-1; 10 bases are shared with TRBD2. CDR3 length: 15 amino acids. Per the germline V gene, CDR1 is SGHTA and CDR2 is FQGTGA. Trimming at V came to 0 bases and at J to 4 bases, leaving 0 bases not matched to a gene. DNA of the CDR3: TGTGCCAGCAGCTTAACACTAGCGGGATACAATGAGCAGTTCTTC. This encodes CASSLTLAGYNEQFF.

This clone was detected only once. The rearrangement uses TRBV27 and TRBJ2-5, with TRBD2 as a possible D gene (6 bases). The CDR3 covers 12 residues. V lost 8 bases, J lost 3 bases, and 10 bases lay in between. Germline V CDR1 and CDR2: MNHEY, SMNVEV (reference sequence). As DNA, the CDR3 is TGTGCCAGCGGCCGGAGGGAAGAGACCCAGTACTTC. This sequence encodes CASGRREETQYF.

This chain's CDR3 is CASSQRSGSKYNSPLHF. CDR3 bases: TGTGCCAGCAGCCAAAGATCAGGGTCCAAATATAATTCACCCCTCCACTTT. The chain recombines TRBV3-1 (or the pseudogene TRBV3-2) with TRBJ1-6; maybe TRBD1 (5 bases). The V end was cut by 2 bases, the J end by 4 bases, with 15 bases between. The germline CDR1 and CDR2 sequences are LGHDT and YNNKEL (reference sequence). This CDR3 is built from 17 residues.

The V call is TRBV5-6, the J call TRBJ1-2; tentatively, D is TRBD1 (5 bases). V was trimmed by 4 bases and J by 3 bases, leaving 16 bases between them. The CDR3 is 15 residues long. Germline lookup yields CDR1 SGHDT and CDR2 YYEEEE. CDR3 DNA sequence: TGTGCCAGCAGCGTTTCCGGGACGGCCGACTATGGCTACACCTTC. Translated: CASSVSGTADYGYTF.

The CDR3 reads CSVTGTDVGEQYF. In nucleotides, the CDR3 is TGCAGCGTGACAGGGACGGACGTAGGGGAGCAGTACTTC. V usage is TRBV29-1 and J usage is TRBJ2-7; the match to TRBD1 covers 7 bases. The trim removed 6 bases at V and 7 bases at J, leaving 12 bases unmatched. Germline assignment: CDR1 SQVTM and CDR2 ANQGSEA. This CDR3 spans 13 amino acids.

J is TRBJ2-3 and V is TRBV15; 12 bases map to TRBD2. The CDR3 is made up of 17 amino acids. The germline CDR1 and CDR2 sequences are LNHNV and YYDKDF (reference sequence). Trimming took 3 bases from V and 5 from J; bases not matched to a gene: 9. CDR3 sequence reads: CATSRGLAGGPRDTQYF. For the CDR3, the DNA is TGTGCCACCAGCAGGGGCCTAGCGGGAGGGCCGAGAGATACGCAGTATTTT.

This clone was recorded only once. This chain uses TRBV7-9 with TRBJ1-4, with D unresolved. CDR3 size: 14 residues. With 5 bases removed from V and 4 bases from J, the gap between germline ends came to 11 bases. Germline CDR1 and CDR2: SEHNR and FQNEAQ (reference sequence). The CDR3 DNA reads TGTGCCAGCAGCCTAGGCAGGATTAATGAAAAACTGTTTTTT. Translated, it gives CASSLGRINEKLFF.

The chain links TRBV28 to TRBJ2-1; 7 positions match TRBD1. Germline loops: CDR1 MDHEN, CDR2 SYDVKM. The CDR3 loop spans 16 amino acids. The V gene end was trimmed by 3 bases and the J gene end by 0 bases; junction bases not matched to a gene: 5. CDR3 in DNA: TGTGCCAGCAGTTTGGACAGGCCGAGCTCCTACAATGAGCAGTTCTTC. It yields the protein CASSLDRPSSYNEQFF.

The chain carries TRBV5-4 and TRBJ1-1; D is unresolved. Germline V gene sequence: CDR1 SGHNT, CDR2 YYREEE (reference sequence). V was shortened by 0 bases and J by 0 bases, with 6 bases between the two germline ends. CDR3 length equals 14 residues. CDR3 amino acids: CASSLVQVNTEAFF. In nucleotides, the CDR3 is TGTGCCAGCAGCTTGGTGCAGGTGAACACTGAAGCTTTCTTT. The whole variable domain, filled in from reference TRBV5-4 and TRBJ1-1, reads ETGVTQSPTHLIKTRGQQVTLRCSSQSGHNTVSWYQQALGQGPQFIFQYYREEENGRGNFPPRFSGLQFPNYSSELNVNALELDDSALYLCASSLVQVNTEAFFGQGTRLTVV.

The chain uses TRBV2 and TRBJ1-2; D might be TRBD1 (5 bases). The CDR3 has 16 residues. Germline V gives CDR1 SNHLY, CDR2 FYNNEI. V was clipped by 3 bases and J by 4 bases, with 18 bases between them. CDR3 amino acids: CASSDTQQGTGYGYTF. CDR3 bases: TGTGCCAGCAGTGACACCCAGCAGGGAACTGGCTATGGCTACACCTTC.

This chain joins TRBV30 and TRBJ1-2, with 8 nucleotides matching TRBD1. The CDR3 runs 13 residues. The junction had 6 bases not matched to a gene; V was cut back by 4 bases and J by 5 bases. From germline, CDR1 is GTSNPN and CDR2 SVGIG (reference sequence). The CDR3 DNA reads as TGTGCCTGGAAGACAGGGGCGAGGTATGGCTACACCTTC. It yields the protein CAWKTGARYGYTF.

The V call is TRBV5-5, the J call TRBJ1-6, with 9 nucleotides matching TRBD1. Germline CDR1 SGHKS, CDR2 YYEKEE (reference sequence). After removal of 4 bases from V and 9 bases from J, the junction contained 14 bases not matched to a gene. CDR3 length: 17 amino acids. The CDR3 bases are TGTGCCAGCAGCCCGTTGGGGACAGGGAAAGACGGTTCACCCCTCCACTTT. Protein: CASSPLGTGKDGSPLHF.

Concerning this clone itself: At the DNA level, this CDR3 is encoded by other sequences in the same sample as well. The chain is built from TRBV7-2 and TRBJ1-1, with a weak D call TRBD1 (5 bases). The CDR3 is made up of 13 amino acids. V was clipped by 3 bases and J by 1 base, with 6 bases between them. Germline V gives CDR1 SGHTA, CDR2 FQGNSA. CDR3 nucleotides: TGTGCCAGCAGCTTGGGGACGAACACTGAAGCTTTCTTT. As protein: CASSLGTNTEAFF.

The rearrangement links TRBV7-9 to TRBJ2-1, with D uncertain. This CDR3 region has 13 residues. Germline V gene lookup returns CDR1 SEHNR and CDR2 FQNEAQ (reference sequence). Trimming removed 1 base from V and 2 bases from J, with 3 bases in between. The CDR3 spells CASSLGTYNEQFF. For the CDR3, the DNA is TGTGCCAGCAGCTTAGGTACCTACAATGAGCAGTTCTTC.